The T cell receptor beta chain under discussion was sequenced for a study of T-cell memory formation after mild COVID-19. Study-wide context: Clustering of TCRs was largely donor specific. Study results and caveats: Clones that got smaller from day 15 to 85 had even CD4/CD8, while clones growing later tipped toward CD4+.

V lost 3 bases, J lost 4 bases, and 5 bases stayed unmatched. Germline V gene data show CDR1 as SGDLS and CDR2 as YYNGEE. The CDR3 spans 15 residues. Each CDR3 protein is one row after TCRdb ran MiXCR on the 5' RACE reads. The sample includes about 560,000 distinct CDR3 sequences, around 16% of them seen just once. This clonotype was counted a few times. Its antigen is undetermined. This chain links TRBV9 with TRBJ1-3; 9 nucleotides align to TRBD1. The sequence was obtained from an adult woman who had mild COVID-19 (a few samples of this study predate the infection). Cell type and time point are not known. Sequenced sample: PBMCs or a T cell subset sorted from them (not recorded which). The CDR3 DNA reads as TGTGCCAGCAGCGGAACCGGGACAGGGGGAAACACCATATATTTT. As protein: CASSGTGTGGNTIYF.